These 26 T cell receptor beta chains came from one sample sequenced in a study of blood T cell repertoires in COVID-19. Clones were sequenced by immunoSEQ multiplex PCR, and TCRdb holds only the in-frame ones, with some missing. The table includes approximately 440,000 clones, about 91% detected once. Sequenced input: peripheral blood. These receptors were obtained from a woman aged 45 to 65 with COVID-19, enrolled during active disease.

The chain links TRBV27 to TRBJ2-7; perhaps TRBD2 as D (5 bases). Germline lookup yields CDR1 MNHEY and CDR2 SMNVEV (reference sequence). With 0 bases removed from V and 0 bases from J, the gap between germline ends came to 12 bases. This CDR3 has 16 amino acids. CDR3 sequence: CASSLSRAGASYEQYF. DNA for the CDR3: TGTGCCAGCAGTTTATCGAGGGCCGGAGCCTCCTACGAGCAGTACTTC.

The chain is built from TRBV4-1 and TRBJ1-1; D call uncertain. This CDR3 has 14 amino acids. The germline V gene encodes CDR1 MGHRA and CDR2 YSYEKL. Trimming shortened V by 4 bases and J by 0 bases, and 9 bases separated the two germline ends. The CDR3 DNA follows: TGCGCCAGCAGCCCTTCAGTTCTGAACACTGAAGCTTTCTTT. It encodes CASSPSVLNTEAFF.

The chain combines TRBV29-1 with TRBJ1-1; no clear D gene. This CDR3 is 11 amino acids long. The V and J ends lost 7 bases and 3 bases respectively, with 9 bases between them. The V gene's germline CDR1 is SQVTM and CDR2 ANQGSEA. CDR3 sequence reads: CSAEEYTEAFF. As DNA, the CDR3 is TGCAGCGCGGAGGAGTACACTGAAGCTTTCTTT.

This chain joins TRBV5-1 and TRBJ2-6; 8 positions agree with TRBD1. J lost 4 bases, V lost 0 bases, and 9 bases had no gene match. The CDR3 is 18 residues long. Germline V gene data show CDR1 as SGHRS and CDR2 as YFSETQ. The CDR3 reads CASSLEMQGAPGANVLTF. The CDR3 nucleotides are TGCGCCAGCAGCTTGGAGATGCAGGGGGCGCCGGGGGCCAACGTCCTGACTTTC.

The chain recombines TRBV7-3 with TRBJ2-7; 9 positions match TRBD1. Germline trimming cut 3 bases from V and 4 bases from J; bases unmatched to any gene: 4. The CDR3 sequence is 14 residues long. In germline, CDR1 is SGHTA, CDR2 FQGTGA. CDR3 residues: CASSFGTGQYEQYF. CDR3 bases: TGTGCCAGCAGCTTTGGGACAGGGCAGTACGAGCAGTACTTC.

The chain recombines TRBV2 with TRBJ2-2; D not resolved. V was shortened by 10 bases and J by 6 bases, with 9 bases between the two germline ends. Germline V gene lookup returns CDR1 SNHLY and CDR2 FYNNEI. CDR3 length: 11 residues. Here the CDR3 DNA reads TGTGCCAACATATTTGCCGGGGAGCTGTTTTTT. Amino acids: CANIFAGELFF.

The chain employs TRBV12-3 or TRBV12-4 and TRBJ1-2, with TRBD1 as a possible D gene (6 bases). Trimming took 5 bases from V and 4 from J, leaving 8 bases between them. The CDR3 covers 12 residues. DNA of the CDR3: TGTGCCAGCAGTCCAGGGGTCTATGGCTACACCTTC. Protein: CASSPGVYGYTF.

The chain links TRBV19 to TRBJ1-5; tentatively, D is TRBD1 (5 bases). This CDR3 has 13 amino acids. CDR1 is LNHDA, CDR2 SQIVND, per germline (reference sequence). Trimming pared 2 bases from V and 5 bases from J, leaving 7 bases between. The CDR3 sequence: CASSIPTDQPQHF. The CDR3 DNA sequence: TGTGCCAGTAGTATACCGACAGATCAGCCCCAGCATTTT.

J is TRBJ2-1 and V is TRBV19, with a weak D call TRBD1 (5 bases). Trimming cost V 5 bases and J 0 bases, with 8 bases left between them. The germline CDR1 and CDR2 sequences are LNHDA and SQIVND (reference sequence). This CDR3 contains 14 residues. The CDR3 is CASSQGGSYNEQFF. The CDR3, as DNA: TGTGCCAGTAGTCAGGGCGGCTCCTACAATGAGCAGTTCTTC.

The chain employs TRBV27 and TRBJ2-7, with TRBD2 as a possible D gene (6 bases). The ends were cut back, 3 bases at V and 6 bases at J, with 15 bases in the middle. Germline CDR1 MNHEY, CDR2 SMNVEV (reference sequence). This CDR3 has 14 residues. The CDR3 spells CASSLSLGGGEQYF. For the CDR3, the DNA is TGTGCCAGCAGTTTGTCCCTCGGGGGAGGCGAGCAGTACTTC.

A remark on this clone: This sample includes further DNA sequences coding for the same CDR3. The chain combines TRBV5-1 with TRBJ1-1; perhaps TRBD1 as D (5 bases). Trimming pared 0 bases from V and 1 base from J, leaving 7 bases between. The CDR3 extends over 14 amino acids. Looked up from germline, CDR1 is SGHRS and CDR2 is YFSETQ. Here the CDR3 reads CASSLDRTNTEAFF. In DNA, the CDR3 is TGCGCCAGCAGCTTGGACAGGACGAACACTGAAGCTTTCTTT.

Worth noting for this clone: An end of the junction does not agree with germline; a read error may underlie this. CDR3 loop: CASSKGNTGELFF. The CDR3 nucleotides read TGTGCCAGTAGTAAGGGTAACACCGGGGAGCTATTTTTT. This rearrangement joins TRBV19 to TRBJ2-2, with D possibly being TRBD2 (5 bases). Per the germline V gene, CDR1 is LNHDA and CDR2 is SQIVND (reference sequence). There are 13 residues in the CDR3.

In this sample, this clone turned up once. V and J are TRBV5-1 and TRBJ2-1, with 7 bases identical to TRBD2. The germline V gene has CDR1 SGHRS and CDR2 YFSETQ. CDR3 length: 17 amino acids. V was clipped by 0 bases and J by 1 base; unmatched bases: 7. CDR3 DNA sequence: TGCGCCAGCAGCTTGGTGGAGGCGGGGGTATCCTACAATGAGCAGTTCTTC. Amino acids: CASSLVEAGVSYNEQFF.

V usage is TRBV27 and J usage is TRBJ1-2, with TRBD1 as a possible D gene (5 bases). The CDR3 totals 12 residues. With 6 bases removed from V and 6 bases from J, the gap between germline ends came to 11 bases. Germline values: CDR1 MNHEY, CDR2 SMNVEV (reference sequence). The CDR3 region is CASRAGYHGYTF. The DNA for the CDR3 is TGTGCCAGCAGGGCAGGGTACCATGGCTACACCTTC.

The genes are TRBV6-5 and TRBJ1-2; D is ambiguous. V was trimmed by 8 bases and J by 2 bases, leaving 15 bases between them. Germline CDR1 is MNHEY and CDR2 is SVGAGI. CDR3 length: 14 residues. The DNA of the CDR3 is TGTGCCAGCTCAGGCAACCCAACCAACTATGGCTACACCTTC. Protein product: CASSGNPTNYGYTF.

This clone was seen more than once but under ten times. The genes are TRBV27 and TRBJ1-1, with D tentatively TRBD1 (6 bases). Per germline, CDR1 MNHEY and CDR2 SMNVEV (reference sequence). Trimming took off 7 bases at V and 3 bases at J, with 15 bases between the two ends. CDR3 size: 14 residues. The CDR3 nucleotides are TGTGCCAGCACCCAGGCGGGGGCAGACACTGAAGCTTTCTTT. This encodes CASTQAGADTEAFF.

The CDR3 DNA sequence: TGCAGTGCTAGTCGCTGGGACAGAAAAAACATTCAGTACTTC. Its protein product is CSASRWDRKNIQYF. This chain links TRBV20-1 with TRBJ2-4; 7 bases agree with TRBD1. Trimming removed 3 bases from V and 4 bases from J; junction bases left unmatched: 6. Germline V gives CDR1 DFQATT, CDR2 SNEGSKA (reference sequence). This CDR3 has 14 residues.

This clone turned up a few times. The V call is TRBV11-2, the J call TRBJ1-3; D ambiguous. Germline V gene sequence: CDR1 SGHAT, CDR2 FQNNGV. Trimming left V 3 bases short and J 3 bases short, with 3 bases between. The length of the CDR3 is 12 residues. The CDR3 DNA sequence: TGTGCCAGCAGCTTCTATGGAAACACCATATATTTT. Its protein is CASSFYGNTIYF.

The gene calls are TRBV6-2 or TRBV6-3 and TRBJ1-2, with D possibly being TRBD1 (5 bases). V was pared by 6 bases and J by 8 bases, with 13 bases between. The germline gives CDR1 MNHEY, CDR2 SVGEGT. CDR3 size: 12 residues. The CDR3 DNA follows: TGTGCCAGCAGCCAGGGACTTTTGGGCTACACCTTC. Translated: CASSQGLLGYTF.

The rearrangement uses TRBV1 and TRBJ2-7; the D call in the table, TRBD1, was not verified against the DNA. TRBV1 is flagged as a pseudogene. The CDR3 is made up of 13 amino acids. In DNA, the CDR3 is TGCACCAGCAGCCAGGCTACAGGGTCAGGTCCGTACTTC. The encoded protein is CTSSQATGSGPYF.

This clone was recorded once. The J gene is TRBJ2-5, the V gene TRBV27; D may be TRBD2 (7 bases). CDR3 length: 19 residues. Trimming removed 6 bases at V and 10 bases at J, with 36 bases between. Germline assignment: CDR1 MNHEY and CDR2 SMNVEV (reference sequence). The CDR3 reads CASSHVRGGVGAPKIIQYF. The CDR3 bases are TGTGCCAGCAGCCACGTGAGGGGGGGCGTTGGCGCGCCGAAGATTATCCAGTACTTC.

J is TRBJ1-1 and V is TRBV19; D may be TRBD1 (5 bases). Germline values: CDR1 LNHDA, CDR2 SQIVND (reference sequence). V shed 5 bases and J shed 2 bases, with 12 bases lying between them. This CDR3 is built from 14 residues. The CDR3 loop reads CASSVGRVNTEAFF. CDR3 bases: TGTGCCAGTAGTGTGGGGCGCGTTAACACTGAAGCTTTCTTT.

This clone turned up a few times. The DNA of the CDR3 is TGTGCCAGCAGCTTAGCCACCCGGGGGGATTCACCCCTCCACTTT. This codes for CASSLATRGDSPLHF. The gene calls are TRBV7-3 and TRBJ1-6; D perhaps matches TRBD1 (5 bases). This CDR3 comprises 15 residues. V was clipped by 2 bases and J by 8 bases, with 13 bases between them. Germline loops: CDR1 SGHTA, CDR2 FQGTGA.

CDR3 sequence (DNA): TGTGCCAGCAGTTTGACAGGGGGCACTGAAGCTTTCTTT. This translates into CASSLTGGTEAFF. The chain employs TRBV6-6 and TRBJ1-1, with TRBD1 identical over 9 bases. The CDR3 loop spans 13 amino acids. The J segment lost 4 bases and the V segment lost 4 bases, leaving 1 base of the junction unmatched. From germline, CDR1 is MNHNY and CDR2 SVGAGI (reference sequence).

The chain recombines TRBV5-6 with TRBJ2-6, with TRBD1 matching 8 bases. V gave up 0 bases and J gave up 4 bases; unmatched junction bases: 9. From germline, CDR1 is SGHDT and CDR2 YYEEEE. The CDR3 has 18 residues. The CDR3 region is CASSLEGTGAYGANVLTF. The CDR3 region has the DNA TGTGCCAGCAGCTTGGAAGGGACAGGCGCCTACGGGGCCAACGTCCTGACTTTC. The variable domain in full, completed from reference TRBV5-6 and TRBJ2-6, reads DAGVTQSPTHLIKTRGQQVTLRCSPKSGHDTVSWYQQALGQGPQFIFQYYEEEERQRGNFPDRFSGHQFPNYSSELNVNALLLGDSALYLCASSLEGTGAYGANVLTFGAGSRLTVL.

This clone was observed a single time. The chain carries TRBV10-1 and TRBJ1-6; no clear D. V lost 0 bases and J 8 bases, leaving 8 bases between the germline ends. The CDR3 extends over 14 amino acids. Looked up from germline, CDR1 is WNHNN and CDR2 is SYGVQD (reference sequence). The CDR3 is CASSESGSDSPLHF. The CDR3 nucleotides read TGCGCCAGCAGTGAGTCAGGGAGTGATTCACCCCTCCACTTT.